The 8 T cell receptor beta chains in this list originate from one sample, sequenced in a study of blood T cell repertoires in COVID-19. Sequenced by immunoSEQ multiplex PCR; TCRdb stores in-frame clones only, minus some. The sample contains around 300,000 clones, roughly 89% of which appear only once. The sample taken for sequencing was PBMCs or T cells enriched from blood (not recorded which). The receptor set was obtained from a woman between 18 and 29 years old with acute COVID-19.

The chain links TRBV21-1 to TRBJ1-4; the DNA was not compared with TRBD1, the D call given in the table. TRBV21-1 is a listed pseudogene. This CDR3 comprises 19 residues. The CDR3 sequence is CASSNMRPGDGADNEKLFF. DNA for the CDR3: TGTGCCAGCAGCAATATGAGGCCAGGGGATGGGGCAGATAATGAAAAACTGTTTTTT.

The chain combines TRBV29-1 with TRBJ1-4, with a tentative D call TRBD1 (5 bases). CDR1 and CDR2 from the germline V gene are SQVTM and ANQGSEA. CDR3 length: 13 residues. The V end lost 7 bases, the J end lost 7 bases, and 16 bases lay between the germline ends. CDR3 loop: CSAKTTGGEKLFF. CDR3 bases: TGCAGCGCCAAGACAACGGGGGGTGAAAAACTGTTTTTT.

V and J are TRBV4-1 and TRBJ2-1; 11 nucleotides match TRBD1. The CDR3 is 15 residues long. Germline assignment: CDR1 MGHRA and CDR2 YSYEKL. V was pared by 6 bases and J by 6 bases, with 7 bases of the junction left unmatched. This CDR3 is CASRLGTGGTNEQFF. The CDR3 DNA follows: TGCGCCAGCAGGCTTGGGACAGGGGGGACCAATGAGCAGTTCTTC.

The V call is TRBV11-2, the J call TRBJ2-3; a possible D gene is TRBD1 (6 bases). This CDR3 contains 15 residues. Germline V gives CDR1 SGHAT, CDR2 FQNNGV. V lost 5 bases to trimming and J lost 2 bases, with 14 bases between them. The CDR3 nucleotides read TGTGCCAGCAGCGAACAACAGGGACCCACAGATACGCAGTATTTT. Its protein is CASSEQQGPTDTQYF.

This chain connects TRBV28 to TRBJ1-2; weak D call: TRBD1 (6 bases). The length of the CDR3 is 16 residues. V lost 2 bases to trimming and J lost 1 base, with 14 bases between them. Germline V gene lookup returns CDR1 MDHEN and CDR2 SYDVKM. CDR3 sequence: CASSLDGARGNYGYTF. The CDR3 bases are TGTGCCAGCAGTTTAGATGGCGCCAGGGGTAACTATGGCTACACCTTC.

The chain is built from TRBV11-2 and TRBJ2-2; 15 positions match TRBD2. Germline CDR1 is SGHAT and CDR2 is FQNNGV. There are 18 residues in the CDR3. V was pared by 1 base and J by 4 bases, with 4 bases of the junction left unmatched. CDR3 in amino acids: CASSLVGLAGGGTGELFF. The CDR3 bases are TGTGCCAGCAGCTTAGTGGGACTAGCGGGAGGAGGCACCGGGGAGCTGTTTTTT.

The V gene is TRBV5-1, the J gene TRBJ1-6, with TRBD1 matching 8 bases. Germline V gene sequence: CDR1 SGHRS, CDR2 YFSETQ. The CDR3 totals 15 residues. The ends lost 0 bases at V and 11 bases at J; junction bases unmatched: 7. The CDR3 spells CASSLGGQATTPLHF. The CDR3 DNA reads TGCGCCAGCAGCTTGGGGGGACAGGCCACAACACCCCTCCACTTT.

This sequence joins TRBV9 and TRBJ2-3; D is possibly TRBD2 (5 bases). CDR3 length equals 15 residues. Germline loops: CDR1 SGDLS, CDR2 YYNGEE. V was clipped by 4 bases and J by 0 bases, with 12 bases between them. DNA of the CDR3: TGTGCCAGCAGCCCCGGGGATATCAGCACAGATACGCAGTATTTT. It translates to CASSPGDISTDTQYF.